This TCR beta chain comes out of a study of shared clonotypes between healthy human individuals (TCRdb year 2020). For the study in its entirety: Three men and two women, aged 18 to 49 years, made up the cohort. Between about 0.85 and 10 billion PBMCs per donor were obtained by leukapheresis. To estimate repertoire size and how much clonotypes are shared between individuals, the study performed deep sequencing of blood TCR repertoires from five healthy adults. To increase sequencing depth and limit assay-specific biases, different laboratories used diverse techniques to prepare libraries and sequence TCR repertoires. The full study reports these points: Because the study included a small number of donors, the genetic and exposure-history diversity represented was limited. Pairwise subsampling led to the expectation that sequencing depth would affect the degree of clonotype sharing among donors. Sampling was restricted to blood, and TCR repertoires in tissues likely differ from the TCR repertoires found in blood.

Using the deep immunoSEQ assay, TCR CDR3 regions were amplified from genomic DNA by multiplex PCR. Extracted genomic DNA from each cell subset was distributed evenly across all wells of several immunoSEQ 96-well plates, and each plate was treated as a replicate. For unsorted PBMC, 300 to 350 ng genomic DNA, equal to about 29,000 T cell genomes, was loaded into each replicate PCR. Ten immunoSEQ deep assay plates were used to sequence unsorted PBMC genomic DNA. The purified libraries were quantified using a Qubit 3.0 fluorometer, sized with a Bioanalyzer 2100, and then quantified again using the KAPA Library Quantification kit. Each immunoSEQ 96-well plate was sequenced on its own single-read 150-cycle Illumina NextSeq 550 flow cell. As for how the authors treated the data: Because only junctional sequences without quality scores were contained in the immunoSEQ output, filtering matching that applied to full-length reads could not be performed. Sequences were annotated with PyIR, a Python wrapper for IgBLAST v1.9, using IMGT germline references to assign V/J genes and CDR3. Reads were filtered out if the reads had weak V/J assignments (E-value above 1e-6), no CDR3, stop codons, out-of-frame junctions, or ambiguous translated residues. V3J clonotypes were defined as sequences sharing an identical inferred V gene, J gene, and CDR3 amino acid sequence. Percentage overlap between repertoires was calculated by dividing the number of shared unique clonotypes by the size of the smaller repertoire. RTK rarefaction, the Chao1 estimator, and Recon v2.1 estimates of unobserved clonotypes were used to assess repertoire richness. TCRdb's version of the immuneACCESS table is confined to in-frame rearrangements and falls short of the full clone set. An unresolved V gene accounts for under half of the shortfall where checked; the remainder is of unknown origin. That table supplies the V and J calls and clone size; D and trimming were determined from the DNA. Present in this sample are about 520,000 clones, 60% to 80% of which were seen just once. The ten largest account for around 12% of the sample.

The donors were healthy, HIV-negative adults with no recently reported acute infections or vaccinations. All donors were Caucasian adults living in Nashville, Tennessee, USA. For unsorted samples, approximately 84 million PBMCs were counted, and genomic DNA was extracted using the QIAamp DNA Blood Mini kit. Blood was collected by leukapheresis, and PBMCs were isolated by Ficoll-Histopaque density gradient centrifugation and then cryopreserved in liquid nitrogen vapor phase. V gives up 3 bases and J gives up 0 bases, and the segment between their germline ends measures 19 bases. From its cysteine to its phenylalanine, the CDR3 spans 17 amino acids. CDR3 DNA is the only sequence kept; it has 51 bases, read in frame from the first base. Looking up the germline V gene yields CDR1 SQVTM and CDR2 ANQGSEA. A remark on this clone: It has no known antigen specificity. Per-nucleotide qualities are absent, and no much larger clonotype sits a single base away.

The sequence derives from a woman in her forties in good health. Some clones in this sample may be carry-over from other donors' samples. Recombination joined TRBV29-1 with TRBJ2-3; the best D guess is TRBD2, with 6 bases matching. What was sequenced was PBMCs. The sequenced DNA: TGCAGCGTTGAGGGGGGAGACGGGAGCGGGAGCACAGATACGCAGTATTTT. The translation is CSVEGGDGSGSTDTQYF.